Included here is one TCR beta chain sequence, with context. These data come from a study of T cell changes during pregnancy in multiple sclerosis. Repertoires were generated with immunoSEQ multiplex PCR, while TCRdb's copy carries only in-frame clones and drops some. The profile shows under 20,000 clones, roughly 81% of them singletons. The CDR3 contains 18 residues. In germline, CDR1 is SGDLS, CDR2 YYNGEE. Germline trimming cut 5 bases from V and 0 bases from J; bases unmatched to any gene: 9. This receptor was taken from a female donor in good health, enrolled as a control in a pregnancy study. This material consisted of CD8+ T cells from peripheral blood mononuclear cells, taken in the second trimester of pregnancy. The chain uses TRBV9 and TRBJ2-6; 9 bases are a match to TRBD1. CDR3 nucleotides: TGTGCCAGCAGTTTTGGGGACAGGGTCCTCTCTGGGGCCAACGTCCTGACTTTC. It is translated as CASSFGDRVLSGANVLTF. The full variable domain, rest sourced from reference TRBV9 and TRBJ2-6, is DSGVTQTPKHLITATGQRVTLRCSPRSGDLSVYWYQQSLDQGLQFLIQYYNGEERAKGNILERFSAQQFPDLHSELNLSSLELGDSALYFCASSFGDRVLSGANVLTFGAGSRLTVL.